This record concerns one T cell receptor (beta chain) sequence. How the authors handled the data: How many nucleated cells were present was estimated from reference gene primer amplification. Method: immunoSEQ multiplex PCR; TCRdb's copy keeps in-frame clones and lacks some. D and trimming come from the DNA, and the V and J calls and clone size come from that table. The sample includes 360,000 or so clones, approximately 84% seen only once; the top ten take just under 3%. This specimen comes from a study of blood T cell repertoires in COVID-19. At the level of the study: Both acute and convalescent COVID-19 samples were obtained from the United States, Italy and Spain.

V dropped 4 bases and J dropped 4; count of bases not matched to a gene: 10. Germline V lookup: CDR1 LNHDA, CDR2 SQIVND (reference sequence). This CDR3 has 16 amino acids. Categorization into cohorts depended on clinical history that participants reported. This clonotype was sampled from a woman aged 30 to 39 who had recovered from COVID-19. This chain links TRBV19 with TRBJ1-5; 7 bases map to TRBD1. The sequenced sample consisted of PBMCs or T cells enriched from blood (not recorded which). The CDR3 region has the DNA TGTGCCAGTAGTAACTACGGGACAGATAAAAATCAGCCCCAGCATTTT. Residues: CASSNYGTDKNQPQHF.